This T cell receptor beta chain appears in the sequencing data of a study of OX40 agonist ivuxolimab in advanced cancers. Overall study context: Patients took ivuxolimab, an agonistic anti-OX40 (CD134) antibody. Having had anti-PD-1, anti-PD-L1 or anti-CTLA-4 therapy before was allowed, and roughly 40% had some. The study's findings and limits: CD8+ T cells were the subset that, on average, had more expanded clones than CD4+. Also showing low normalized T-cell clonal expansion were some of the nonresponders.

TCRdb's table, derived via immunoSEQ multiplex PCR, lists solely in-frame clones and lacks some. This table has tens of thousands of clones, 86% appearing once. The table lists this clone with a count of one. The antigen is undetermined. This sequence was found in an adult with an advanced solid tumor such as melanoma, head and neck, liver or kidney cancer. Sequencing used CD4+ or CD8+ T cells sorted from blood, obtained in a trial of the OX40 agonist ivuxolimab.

DNA of the CDR3: TGTGCCAGTAGTATGGAGAAGGACAGCACTCGGGACGAGCAGTACTTC. Protein: CASSMEKDSTRDEQYF. This chain uses TRBV19 with TRBJ2-7, with D possibly TRBD1 on 6 matching bases. The CDR3 has 16 amino acids. CDR1 is LNHDA, CDR2 SQIVND, per germline (reference sequence). Deletions cut 3 bases from V and 5 bases from J, with 20 bases between.